The entry below gives a single T cell receptor (beta chain) sequence along with its context. What it recognizes is unknown. The data stem from a study of regulatory T cells in long-lasting Graves disease. The overall study: For under 3 months, newly diagnosed Graves' patients had been taking antithyroid drugs.

There are 18 residues in the CDR3. The germline V gene encodes CDR1 SGHTA and CDR2 FQGNSA. V was clipped by 3 bases and J by 4 bases; unmatched bases: 14. CDR3-region Arm-PCR and iRepertoire HTBI primers produced the TCR beta libraries. TCRdb recomputed calls from the multiplex PCR reads with MiXCR, one row per CDR3 protein. The table has around 250,000 distinct CDR3 sequences, around 19% seen once. As for time point: newly diagnosed GD, antithyroid drugs for less than 3 months. Scientists built the TCR library using RNA that was extracted from PBMCs. Study observations and caveats: Newly diagnosed patients shared about 950 public clonotypes; persistent patients shared approximately 2,700. Persistent disease was associated with favored TRBV28 usage and with favored use of TRBJ1-2 and TRBJ2-5. Patients with persistent Graves' had lower TCR diversity than newly diagnosed patients.

The genes are TRBV7-2 and TRBJ2-1; TRBD1 matches 8 bases. The input for sequencing was peripheral blood mononuclear cells (PBMCs), taken at new diagnosis, from a patient treated with antithyroid drugs. This sequence was found in a female donor with Graves disease. The CDR3 here is CASSFTPGQGSSYNEQFF. In DNA, the CDR3 is TGTGCCAGCAGCTTTACCCCCGGACAGGGCAGCTCGTACAATGAGCAGTTCTTC. The full variable domain, completed using reference TRBV7-2 and TRBJ2-1, is GAGVSQSPSNKVTEKGKDVELRCDPISGHTALYWYRQSLGQGLEFLIYFQGNSAPDKSGLPSDRFSAERTGGSVSTLTIQRTQQEDSAVYLCASSFTPGQGSSYNEQFFGPGTRLTVL.